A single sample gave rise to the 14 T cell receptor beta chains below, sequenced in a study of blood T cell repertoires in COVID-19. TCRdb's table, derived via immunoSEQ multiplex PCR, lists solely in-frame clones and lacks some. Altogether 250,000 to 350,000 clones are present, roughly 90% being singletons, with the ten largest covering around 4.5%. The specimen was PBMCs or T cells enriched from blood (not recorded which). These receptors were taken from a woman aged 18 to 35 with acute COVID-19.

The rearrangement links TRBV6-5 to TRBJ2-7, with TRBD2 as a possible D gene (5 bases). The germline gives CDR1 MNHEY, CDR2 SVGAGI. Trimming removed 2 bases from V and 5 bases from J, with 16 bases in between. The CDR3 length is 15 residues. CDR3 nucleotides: TGTGCCAGCAGTTACCGGGCAGCCGGGATAGACGAGCAGTACTTC. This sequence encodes CASSYRAAGIDEQYF.

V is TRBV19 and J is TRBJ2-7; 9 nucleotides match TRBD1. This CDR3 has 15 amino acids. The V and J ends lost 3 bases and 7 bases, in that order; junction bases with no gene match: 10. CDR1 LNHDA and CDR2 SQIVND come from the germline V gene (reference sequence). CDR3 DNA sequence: TGTGCCAGTAGTATGCTACCCGGGACAGGGAGTGAGCAGTACTTC. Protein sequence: CASSMLPGTGSEQYF.

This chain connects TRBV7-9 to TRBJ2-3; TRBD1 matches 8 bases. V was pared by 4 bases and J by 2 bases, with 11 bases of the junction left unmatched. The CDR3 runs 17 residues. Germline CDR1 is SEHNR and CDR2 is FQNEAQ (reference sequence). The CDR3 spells CASSSTRTGKYTDTQYF. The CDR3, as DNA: TGTGCCAGCAGCTCGACTAGGACAGGGAAATACACAGATACGCAGTATTTT.

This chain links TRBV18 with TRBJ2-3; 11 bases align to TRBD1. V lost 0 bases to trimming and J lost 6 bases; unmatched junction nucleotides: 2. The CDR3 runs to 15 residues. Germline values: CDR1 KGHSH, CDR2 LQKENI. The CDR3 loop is CASSPPGTGGDTQYF. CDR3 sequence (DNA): TGTGCCAGCTCACCACCTGGGACAGGGGGGGATACGCAGTATTTT.

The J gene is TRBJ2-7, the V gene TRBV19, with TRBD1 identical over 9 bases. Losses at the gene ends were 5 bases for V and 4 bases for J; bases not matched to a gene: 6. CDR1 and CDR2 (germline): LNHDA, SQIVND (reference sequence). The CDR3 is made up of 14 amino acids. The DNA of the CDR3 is TGTGCCAGTAGTTCCGGGACAGGGCGGTACGAGCAGTACTTC. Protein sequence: CASSSGTGRYEQYF. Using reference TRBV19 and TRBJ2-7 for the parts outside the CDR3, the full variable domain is DGGITQSPKYLFRKEGQNVTLSCEQNLNHDAMYWYRQDPGQGLRLIYYSQIVNDFQKGDIAEGYSVSREKKESFPLTVTSAQKNPTAFYLCASSSGTGRYEQYFGPGTRLTVT.

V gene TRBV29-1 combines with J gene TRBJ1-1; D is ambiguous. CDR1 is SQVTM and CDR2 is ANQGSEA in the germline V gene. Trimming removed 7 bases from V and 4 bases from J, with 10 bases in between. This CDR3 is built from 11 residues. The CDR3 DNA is TGCAGCGCTGCGGCCGTCACTGAAGCTTTCTTT. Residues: CSAAAVTEAFF. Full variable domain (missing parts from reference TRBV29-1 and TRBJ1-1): SAVISQKPSRDICQRGTSLTIQCQVDSQVTMMFWYRQQPGQSLTLIATANQGSEATYESGFVIDKFPISRPNLTFSTLTVSNMSPEDSSIYLCSAAAVTEAFFGQGTRLTVV.

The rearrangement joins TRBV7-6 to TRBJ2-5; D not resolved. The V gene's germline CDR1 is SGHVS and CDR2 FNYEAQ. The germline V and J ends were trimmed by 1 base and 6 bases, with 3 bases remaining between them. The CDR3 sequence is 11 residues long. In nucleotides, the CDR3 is TGTGCCAGCAGCTTAGACAAGACCCAGTACTTC. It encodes CASSLDKTQYF.

CDR3 DNA: TGTGCCAGTAGTGAGGGGGTGGGAACCAAAAACATTCAGTACTTC. Protein product: CASSEGVGTKNIQYF. This rearrangement joins TRBV19 to TRBJ2-4; TRBD1 is a possible D gene (6 bases). V was pared by 5 bases and J by 2 bases, with 13 bases between. Germline CDR1 is LNHDA and CDR2 is SQIVND (reference sequence). The CDR3 has 15 residues.

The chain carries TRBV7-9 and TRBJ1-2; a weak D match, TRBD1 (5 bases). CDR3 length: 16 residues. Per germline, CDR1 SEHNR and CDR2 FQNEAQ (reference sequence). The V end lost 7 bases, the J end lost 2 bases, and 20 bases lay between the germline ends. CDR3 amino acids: CASNGYKGGTNYGYTF. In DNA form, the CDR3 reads TGTGCCAGCAACGGGTACAAGGGAGGGACGAACTATGGCTACACCTTC.

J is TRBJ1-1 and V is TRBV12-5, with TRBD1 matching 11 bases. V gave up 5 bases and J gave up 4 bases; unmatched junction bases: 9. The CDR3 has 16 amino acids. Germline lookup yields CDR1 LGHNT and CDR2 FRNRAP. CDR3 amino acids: CASGLRTGGAGTEAFF. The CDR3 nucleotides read TGTGCTAGTGGTCTCAGGACAGGGGGCGCGGGCACTGAAGCTTTCTTT.

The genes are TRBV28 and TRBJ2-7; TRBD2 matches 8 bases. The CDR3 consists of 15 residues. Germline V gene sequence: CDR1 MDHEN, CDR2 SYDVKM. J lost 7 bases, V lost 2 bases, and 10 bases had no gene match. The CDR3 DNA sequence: TGTGCCAGCAGTTTAAGAGGCGGGGGGATTAGGGAGCAGTACTTC. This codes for CASSLRGGGIREQYF.

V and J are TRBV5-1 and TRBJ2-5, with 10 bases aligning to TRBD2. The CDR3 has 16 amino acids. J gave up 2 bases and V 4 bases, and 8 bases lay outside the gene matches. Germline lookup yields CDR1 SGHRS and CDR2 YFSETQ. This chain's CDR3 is CASSPTWTSGQETQYF. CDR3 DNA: TGCGCCAGCAGCCCTACTTGGACTAGCGGACAAGAGACCCAGTACTTC.

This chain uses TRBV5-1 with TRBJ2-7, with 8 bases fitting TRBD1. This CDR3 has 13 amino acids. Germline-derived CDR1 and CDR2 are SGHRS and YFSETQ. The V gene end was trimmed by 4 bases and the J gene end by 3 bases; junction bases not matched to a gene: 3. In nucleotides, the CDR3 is TGCGCCAGCAGCGCCGGACAGGGCTACGAGCAGTACTTC. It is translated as CASSAGQGYEQYF. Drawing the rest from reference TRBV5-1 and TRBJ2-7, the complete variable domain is KAGVTQTPRYLIKTRGQQVTLSCSPISGHRSVSWYQQTPGQGLQFLFEYFSETQRNKGNFPGRFSGRQFSNSRSEMNVSTLELGDSALYLCASSAGQGYEQYFGPGTRLTVT.

In nucleotides, the CDR3 is TGTGCCAGCAGCTTGATTATGGGAGGGGAAGGCTACACCTTC. Amino acids: CASSLIMGGEGYTF. The gene calls are TRBV5-6 and TRBJ1-2; tentatively, D is TRBD1 (5 bases). The length of the CDR3 is 14 residues. Germline CDR1 and CDR2: SGHDT and YYEEEE. Deletions cut 1 base from V and 8 bases from J, with 15 bases between.